Listed below are T cell receptor beta chains from one sample, sequenced in a study of shared clonotypes between healthy human individuals. Assay used: immunoSEQ multiplex PCR; TCRdb lists only in-frame clones, some missing. The sample lists over 2 million clones, around 90% occurring once. Specimen: naive CD4+ T cells from PBMCs. The receptors shown here come from a young man in good health. Some clones in this sample may be carry-over from other donors' samples. CDR3s include the opening cysteine and the closing phenylalanine or tryptophan. The order of the fields is D gene, V gene, clone size, J gene, CDR3 protein, CDR3 DNA. The D gene is left open where the match is weak. Clone size, where shown, is once, few, many, or a class for clones that have expanded.

TRBD1	TRBV5-1	.	TRBJ2-2	CASSSPGQGSGELFF	TGCGCCAGCAGCTCACCGGGACAGGGAAGCGGGGAGCTGTTTTTT
TRBD2	TRBV7-2	.	TRBJ2-3	CASSYRTSGALRSQYF	TGTGCCAGCAGCTACAGGACTAGCGGAGCTCTTCGATCGCAGTATTTT
TRBD2	TRBV15	once	TRBJ2-3	CATSDQRLAGVTDTQYF	TGTGCCACCAGCGACCAACGACTAGCGGGAGTTACAGATACGCAGTATTTT
.	TRBV5-1	once	TRBJ1-5	CASSEDGRGPQHF	TGCGCCAGCAGCGAGGACGGGAGGGGGCCCCAGCATTTT
.	TRBV30	.	TRBJ2-2	CAWRKSASGELFF	TGTGCCTGGAGGAAATCGGCGAGCGGGGAGCTGTTTTTT
TRBD2	TRBV10-3	.	TRBJ2-3	CATGVSSGSTDTQYF	TGTGCCACTGGCGTTTCTAGCGGGAGCACAGATACGCAGTATTTT
.	TRBV2	once	TRBJ1-5	CASSRLRQPQHF	TGTGCCAGCAGTAGACTTCGTCAGCCCCAGCATTTT
TRBD2	TRBV7-3	.	TRBJ2-5	CASSPDPAGETQYF	TGTGCCAGCAGCCCAGACCCAGCGGGGGAGACCCAGTACTTC
.	TRBV6-5	once	TRBJ2-2	CASSKAPSGTGELFF	TGTGCCAGCAGCAAAGCTCCCTCGGGCACCGGGGAGCTGTTTTTT
.	TRBV30	.	TRBJ1-1	CAWRRQVTEAFF	TGTGCCTGGAGGCGACAGGTAACTGAAGCTTTCTTT
.	TRBV28	.	TRBJ2-5	CASSLLLRQETQYF	TGTGCCAGCAGTTTATTACTGAGACAAGAGACCCAGTACTTC
.	TRBV16	.	TRBJ1-1	CASSPGGVRMNTEAFF	TGTGCCAGCAGCCCCGGAGGAGTTAGAATGAACACTGAAGCTTTCTTT
.	TRBV10-3	few	TRBJ1-1	CAISESRNTEAFF	TGTGCCATCAGTGAGTCCCGCAACACTGAAGCTTTCTTT
.	TRBV28	.	TRBJ1-3	CASRLLTGTPDF	TGTGCCAGCAGGCTACTAACCGGGACCCCCGATTTT
.	TRBV7-9	.	TRBJ2-1	CASSPLGTLYNEQFF	TGTGCCAGCAGCCCCCTGGGGACATTGTACAATGAGCAGTTCTTC
.	TRBV19	.	TRBJ1-2	CASSIASYGYTF	TGTGCCAGTAGTATCGCCAGCTATGGCTACACCTTC
TRBD1	TRBV6-1	.	TRBJ1-3	CASSEGGQGDTIYF	TGTGCCAGCAGTGAAGGGGGACAGGGTGACACCATATATTTT
.	TRBV27	.	TRBJ2-5	CASSLSGRETQYF	TGTGCCAGCAGTTTATCTGGACGGGAGACCCAGTACTTC
TRBD1	TRBV5-4	.	TRBJ2-1	CASSLSKDRVWAHNEQFF	TGTGCCAGCAGCTTAAGTAAGGACAGGGTATGGGCACACAATGAGCAGTTCTTC
.	TRBV28	.	TRBJ1-5	CASSLGWQRGQPQHF	TGTGCCAGCAGTTTAGGTTGGCAGAGGGGGCAGCCCCAGCATTTT
.	TRBV10-3	.	TRBJ2-7	CAISEIPRGLDEQYF	TGTGCCATCAGTGAGATTCCCCGGGGCCTGGACGAGCAGTACTTC
TRBD2	TRBV25-1	.	TRBJ2-1	CASSAPGTSGNNEQFF	TGTGCCAGCAGTGCCCCTGGGACTAGCGGAAACAATGAGCAGTTCTTC